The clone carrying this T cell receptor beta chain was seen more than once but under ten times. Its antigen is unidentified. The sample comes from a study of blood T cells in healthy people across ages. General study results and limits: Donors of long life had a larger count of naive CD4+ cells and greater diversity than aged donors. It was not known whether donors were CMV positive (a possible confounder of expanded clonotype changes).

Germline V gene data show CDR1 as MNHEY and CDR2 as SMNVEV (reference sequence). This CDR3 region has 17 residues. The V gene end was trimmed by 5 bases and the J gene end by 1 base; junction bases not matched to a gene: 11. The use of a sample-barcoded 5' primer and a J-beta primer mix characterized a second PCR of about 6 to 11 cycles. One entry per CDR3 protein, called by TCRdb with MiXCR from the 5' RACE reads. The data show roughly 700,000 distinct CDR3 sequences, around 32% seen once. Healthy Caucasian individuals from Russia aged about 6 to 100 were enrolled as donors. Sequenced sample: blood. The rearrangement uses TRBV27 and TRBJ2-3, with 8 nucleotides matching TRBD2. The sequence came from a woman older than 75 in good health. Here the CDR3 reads CASSPQGGRGGTDTQYF. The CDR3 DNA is TGTGCCAGCAGTCCGCAGGGAGGGCGGGGGGGCACAGATACGCAGTATTTT.